Below are 10 T cell receptor beta chains sequenced from a single sample in a study of tumor-infiltrating lymphocytes in primary liver carcinoma. Total RNA amounting to roughly 450 ng was the source from which TCR beta cDNA was made with a constant-region primer. Slightly modified ARM-PCR served as the procedure for the TCR beta libraries. These libraries came from three rounds of nested multiplex PCR. Investigators reported that the first two PCR rounds, at about 9 cycles each, used TRBV1-TRBV30 forward primers with a C-beta reverse primer. TCRdb recomputed calls from the multiplex PCR reads with MiXCR, one row per CDR3 protein. The profile covers fewer than 250,000 distinct CDR3 sequences, with 65% appearing a single time and roughly 7% taken by the ten largest. Alongside blood RNA obtained from unsorted whole blood, germline DNA was also extracted. The sequencing input was peripheral blood. These receptors came from a woman in her sixties or seventies with primary liver carcinoma and hepatitis B virus infection.

This clonotype was seen a few times. The V gene is TRBV5-1, the J gene TRBJ1-1, with TRBD1 matching 7 bases. The CDR3 extends over 15 amino acids. Unmatched junction bases numbered 9, after V lost 6 bases and J lost 1 base. Germline V gene data show CDR1 as SGHRS and CDR2 as YFSETQ. The CDR3 coding sequence is TGCGCCAGCACCCGGGAGGGGGCACGGAACACTGAAGCTTTCTTT. Translated, it gives CASTREGARNTEAFF.

Regarding this clonotype: At one end the junction does not follow the germline gene, possibly because of a read error. The chain is built from TRBV11-2 and TRBJ2-7, with 8 bases lining up with TRBD2. Germline loops: CDR1 SGHAT, CDR2 FQNNGV. The CDR3 is 12 amino acids. The CDR3 sequence: CSCSLVSGLVGF. The CDR3, as DNA: TGTTCCTGCAGCTTAGTATCGGGACTAGTCGGCTTC. Looking up the rest from reference TRBV11-2 and TRBJ2-7 gives the full variable domain: EAGVAQSPRYKIIEKRQSVAFWCNPISGHATLYWYQQILGQGPKLLIQFQNNGVVDDSQLPKDRFSAERLKGVDSTLKIQPAKLEDSAVYLCSCSLVSGLVGFGPGTRLTVT.

Only a few counts were recorded for this clonotype. The chain recombines TRBV7-9 with TRBJ2-3; TRBD2 agrees at 9 bases. Germline assignment: CDR1 SEHNR and CDR2 FQNEAQ (reference sequence). V trimming: 4 bases; J trimming: 6 bases; junction bases outside the gene matches: 17. The CDR3 sequence is 18 residues long. CDR3 coding DNA: TGTGCCAGCAGCTCCTTTGCGTTGGTAGCGGGAGTAGACGATACGCAGTATTTT. Translation gives CASSSFALVAGVDDTQYF.

With respect to this clonotype: A much larger clone is a single base away; this may be a read error. The chain combines TRBV10-1 with TRBJ2-1; D not certain. The CDR3 extends over 12 amino acids. Germline CDR1 reads WNHNN; CDR2 reads SYGVQD (reference sequence). In DNA form, the CDR3 reads TGCCCCAGCAGTGAGTTTAACAATGAGCAGTTCTTC. This sequence encodes CPSSEFNNEQFF.

With respect to this clonotype: Relative to the germline gene, one junction end is altered; a read error may explain this. The chain joins TRBV29-1 to TRBJ2-1; D uncertain. The CDR3 runs to 14 residues. Looked up from germline, CDR1 is SQVTM and CDR2 is ANQGSEA. The CDR3 DNA sequence: TGCAGCGTTGAACAGGTTGGAATCTACATTGAGCAGTTCTTC. Translated, it gives CSVEQVGIYIEQFF.

With respect to this clonotype: The CDR3 does not close with the conserved phenylalanine or tryptophan, likely indicating a read error. The chain links TRBV11-2 to TRBJ2-1, with unresolved D. The CDR3 runs 14 residues. In germline, CDR1 is SGHAT, CDR2 FQNNGV. V was clipped by 5 bases and J by 5 bases, with 13 bases between them. The DNA of the CDR3 is TGTGCCAGCAGCCTCTCAAGTCTTCACAATGAGCAGTTCTCC. Residues: CASSLSSLHNEQFS.

This clonotype was observed many times. The V call is TRBV29-1, the J call TRBJ2-4, with a weak D call TRBD2 (6 bases). Per the germline V gene, CDR1 is SQVTM and CDR2 is ANQGSEA. The CDR3 loop spans 15 amino acids. With 3 bases removed from V and 3 bases from J, the gap between germline ends came to 15 bases. The DNA of the CDR3 is TGCAGCGTTGAGGAGGGTGGCATAGTCAAAAACATTCAGTACTTC. This sequence encodes CSVEEGGIVKNIQYF. Complete variable domain (other parts from reference TRBV29-1 and TRBJ2-4): SAVISQKPSRDICQRGTSLTIQCQVDSQVTMMFWYRQQPGQSLTLIATANQGSEATYESGFVIDKFPISRPNLTFSTLTVSNMSPEDSSIYLCSVEEGGIVKNIQYFGAGTRLSVL.

This clonotype was seen many times. This CDR3 reads CAWSAHLGGANQPQHF. In nucleotides, the CDR3 is TGTGCCTGGAGTGCCCACCTTGGGGGGGCCAATCAGCCCCAGCATTTT. V and J are TRBV30 and TRBJ1-5, with D tentatively TRBD1 (6 bases). V lost 1 base to trimming and J lost 3 bases, with 16 bases between them. The germline V gene encodes CDR1 GTSNPN and CDR2 SVGIG (reference sequence). There are 16 residues in the CDR3.

This clonotype has ten or more counts. The chain joins TRBV11-1 to TRBJ2-4, with 9 positions matching TRBD1. V shed 5 bases, J shed 5 bases, and the junction held 13 bases outside the gene matches. The CDR3 is 17 amino acids. Germline V gene data show CDR1 as SGHAT and CDR2 as FQDESV (reference sequence). The CDR3 region is CASSRTGAVTPQNIQYF. Written as DNA, the CDR3 is TGTGCCAGCAGCCGGACAGGGGCTGTTACTCCCCAAAACATTCAGTACTTC.

The chain recombines TRBV7-9 with TRBJ2-2; D is ambiguous. CDR3 length equals 16 residues. Germline CDR1 is SEHNR and CDR2 is FQNEAQ (reference sequence). The germline V and J ends were trimmed by 3 bases and 4 bases, with 15 bases remaining between them. CDR3 in DNA: TGTGCCAGCAGCTTCTCAACCACTCGTGGCACCGGGGAGCTGTTTTTT. Its protein product is CASSFSTTRGTGELFF.